The clone carrying this TCR beta chain appeared many times. The antigen is not known. This sample stems from a study of CD8 T cells in ankylosing spondylitis. General study results and limits: Matched synovial fluid from ankylosing spondylitis patients was reported to be enriched for disease-linked clones. A TCR beta motif of about eight highly homologous variants appeared characteristic of ankylosing spondylitis blood.

TCRdb called the 5' RACE reads again in MiXCR, with one record for every CDR3 protein. The data show 470,000 or so distinct CDR3 sequences, more than 25% seen once. V was pared by 4 bases and J by 4 bases, with 16 bases between. This CDR3 spans 15 amino acids. J is TRBJ1-2 and V is TRBV12-3 or TRBV12-4; D uncertain. The clonotype originates from a male donor with ankylosing spondylitis. The source material was blood, either unsorted or a sorted T cell fraction (not recorded which). The CDR3, as DNA: TGTGCCAGCAGTTCCCTGGAAAGGCAGTCCTATGGCTACACCTTC. This translates into CASSSLERQSYGYTF.